The following is a T cell receptor beta chain sequence with its context. Antigen specificity is unknown. TCRdb independently ran MiXCR on the reads; one entry per CDR3 protein. Among just under 500,000 distinct CDR3 sequences, around 35% were seen once, and the ten largest hold 15% to 20%. The source of the sample is a study of T cell repertoires in cytomegalovirus infection. Across the study: Public TCR beta signatures indicated both CMV infection and matching HLA type. The study, taken as a whole, reports: Across the ex vivo response, the dominant clonotypes were HLA-C-restricted CMV-specific TCR beta clonotypes.

The CDR3 is 12 amino acids. Germline V lookup: CDR1 MDHEN, CDR2 SYDVKM. V lost 11 bases to trimming and J lost 6 bases, with 14 bases between them. Here the sequenced sample was cultured PBMCs, taken from culture after CMV antigen stimulation. This sequence joins TRBV28 and TRBJ1-5; TRBD1 is a possible D gene (6 bases). The TCR originated in a human donor in good health (CMV status not recorded). Some clones in this sample may be carry-over from other donors' samples. In DNA form, the CDR3 reads TGTGCCGACGGACAGTTTGCTCAGCCCCAGCATTTT. It is translated as CADGQFAQPQHF.